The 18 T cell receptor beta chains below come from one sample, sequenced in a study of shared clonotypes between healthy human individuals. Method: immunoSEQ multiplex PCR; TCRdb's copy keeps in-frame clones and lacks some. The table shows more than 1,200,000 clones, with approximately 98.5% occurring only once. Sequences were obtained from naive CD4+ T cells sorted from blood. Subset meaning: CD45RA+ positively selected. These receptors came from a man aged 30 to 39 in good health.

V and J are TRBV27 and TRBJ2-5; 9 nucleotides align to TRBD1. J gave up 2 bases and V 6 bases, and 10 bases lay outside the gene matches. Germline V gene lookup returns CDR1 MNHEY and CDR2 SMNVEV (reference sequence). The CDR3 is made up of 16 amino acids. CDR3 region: CASSFSLGQGQETQYF. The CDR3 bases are TGTGCCAGCAGCTTTTCGTTGGGACAGGGACAAGAGACCCAGTACTTC.

The DNA for the CDR3 is TGTGCCAGTAGCTTGGACGTTTCCTACGAGCAGTACTTC. This encodes CASSLDVSYEQYF. The chain combines TRBV19 with TRBJ2-7; D not resolved. CDR3 length equals 13 residues. Looked up from germline, CDR1 is LNHDA and CDR2 is SQIVND (reference sequence). The germline V and J ends were trimmed by 6 bases and 1 base, with 10 bases remaining between them.

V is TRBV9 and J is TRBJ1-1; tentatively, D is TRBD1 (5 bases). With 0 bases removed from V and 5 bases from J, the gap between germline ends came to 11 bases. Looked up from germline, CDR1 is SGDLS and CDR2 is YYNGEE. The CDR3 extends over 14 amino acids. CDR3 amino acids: CASSVVGEATEAFF. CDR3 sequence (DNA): TGTGCCAGCAGCGTAGTGGGGGAGGCGACTGAAGCTTTCTTT.

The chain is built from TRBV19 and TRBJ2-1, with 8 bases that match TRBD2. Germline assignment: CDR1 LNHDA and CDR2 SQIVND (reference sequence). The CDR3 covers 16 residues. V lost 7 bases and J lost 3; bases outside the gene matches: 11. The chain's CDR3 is CASTLVASGYYNEQFF. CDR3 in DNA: TGTGCCAGTACCTTGGTCGCTAGCGGGTACTACAATGAGCAGTTCTTC.

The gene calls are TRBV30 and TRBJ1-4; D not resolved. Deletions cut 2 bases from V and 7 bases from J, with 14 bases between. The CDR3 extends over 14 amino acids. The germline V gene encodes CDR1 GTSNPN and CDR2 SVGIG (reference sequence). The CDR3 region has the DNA TGTGCCTGGAGTACTAAGGGCCCCAGTGAAAAACTGTTTTTT. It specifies CAWSTKGPSEKLFF.

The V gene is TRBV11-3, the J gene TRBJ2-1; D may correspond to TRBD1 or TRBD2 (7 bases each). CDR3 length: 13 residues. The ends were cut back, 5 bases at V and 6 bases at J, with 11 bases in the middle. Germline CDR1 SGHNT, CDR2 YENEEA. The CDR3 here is CASSGGDSNEQFF. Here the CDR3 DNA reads TGTGCCAGCAGCGGGGGGGACAGCAATGAGCAGTTCTTC.

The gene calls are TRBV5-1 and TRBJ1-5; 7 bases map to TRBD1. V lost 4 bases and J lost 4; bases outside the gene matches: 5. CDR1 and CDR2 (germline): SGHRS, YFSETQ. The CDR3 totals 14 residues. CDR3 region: CASSEGQTNQPQHF. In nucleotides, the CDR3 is TGCGCCAGCAGCGAGGGACAGACAAATCAGCCCCAGCATTTT. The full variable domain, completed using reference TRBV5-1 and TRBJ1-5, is KAGVTQTPRYLIKTRGQQVTLSCSPISGHRSVSWYQQTPGQGLQFLFEYFSETQRNKGNFPGRFSGRQFSNSRSEMNVSTLELGDSALYLCASSEGQTNQPQHFGDGTRLSIL.

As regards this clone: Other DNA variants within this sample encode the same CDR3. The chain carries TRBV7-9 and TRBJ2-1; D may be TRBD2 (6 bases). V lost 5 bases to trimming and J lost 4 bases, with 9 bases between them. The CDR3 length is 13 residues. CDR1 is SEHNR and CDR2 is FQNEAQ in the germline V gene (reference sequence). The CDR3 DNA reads TGTGCCAGCAGCCCGGGGGTATACAATGAGCAGTTCTTC. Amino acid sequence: CASSPGVYNEQFF.

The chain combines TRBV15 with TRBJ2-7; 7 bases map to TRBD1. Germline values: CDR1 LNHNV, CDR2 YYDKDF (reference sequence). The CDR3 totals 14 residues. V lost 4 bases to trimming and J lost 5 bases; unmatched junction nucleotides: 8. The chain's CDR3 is CATSTDSTGNEQYF. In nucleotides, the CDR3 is TGTGCCACCAGCACCGACTCGACAGGGAACGAGCAGTACTTC.

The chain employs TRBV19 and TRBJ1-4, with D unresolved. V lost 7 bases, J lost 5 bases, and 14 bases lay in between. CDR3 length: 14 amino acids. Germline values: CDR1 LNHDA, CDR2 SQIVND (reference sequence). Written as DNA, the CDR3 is TGTGCCAGTATGCGGCTAGGACCCAATGAAAAACTGTTTTTT. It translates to CASMRLGPNEKLFF. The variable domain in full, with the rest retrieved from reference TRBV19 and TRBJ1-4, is DGGITQSPKYLFRKEGQNVTLSCEQNLNHDAMYWYRQDPGQGLRLIYYSQIVNDFQKGDIAEGYSVSREKKESFPLTVTSAQKNPTAFYLCASMRLGPNEKLFFGSGTQLSVL.

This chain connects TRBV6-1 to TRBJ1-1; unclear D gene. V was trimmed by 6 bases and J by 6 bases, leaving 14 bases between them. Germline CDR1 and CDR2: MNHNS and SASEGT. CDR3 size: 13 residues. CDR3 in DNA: TGTGCCAGCAGCCCCCGGCGAGCTGCTGAAGCTTTCTTT. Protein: CASSPRRAAEAFF.

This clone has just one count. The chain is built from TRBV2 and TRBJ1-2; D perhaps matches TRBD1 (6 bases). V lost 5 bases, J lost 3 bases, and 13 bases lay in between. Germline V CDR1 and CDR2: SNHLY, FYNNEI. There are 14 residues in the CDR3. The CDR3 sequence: CASSPQGGDYGYTF. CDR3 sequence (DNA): TGTGCCAGCAGTCCACAGGGTGGCGACTATGGCTACACCTTC.

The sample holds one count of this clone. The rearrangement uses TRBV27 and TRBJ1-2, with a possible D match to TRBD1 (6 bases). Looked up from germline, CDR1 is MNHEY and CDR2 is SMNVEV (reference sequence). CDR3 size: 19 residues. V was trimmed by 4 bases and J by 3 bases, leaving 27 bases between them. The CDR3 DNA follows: TGTGCCAGCAGTTCCCCGCCAGGTTCAATGCACGAGGGGGACTATGGCTACACCTTC. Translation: CASSSPPGSMHEGDYGYTF.

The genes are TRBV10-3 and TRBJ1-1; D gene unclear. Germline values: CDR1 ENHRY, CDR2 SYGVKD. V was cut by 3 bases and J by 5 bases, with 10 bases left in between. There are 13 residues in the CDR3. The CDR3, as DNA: TGTGCCATCAGTGATCGTCGTGCGACTGAAGCTTTCTTT. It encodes CAISDRRATEAFF.

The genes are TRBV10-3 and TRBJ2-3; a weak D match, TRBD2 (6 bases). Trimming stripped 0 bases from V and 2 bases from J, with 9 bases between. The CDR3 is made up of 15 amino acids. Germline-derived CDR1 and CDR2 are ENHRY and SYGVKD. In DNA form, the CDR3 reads TGTGCCATCAGTGAGTCAAGGACTATCACAGATACGCAGTATTTT. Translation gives CAISESRTITDTQYF.

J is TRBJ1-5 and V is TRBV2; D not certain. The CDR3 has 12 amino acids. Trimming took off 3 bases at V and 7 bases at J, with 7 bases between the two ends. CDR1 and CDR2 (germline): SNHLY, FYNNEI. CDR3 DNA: TGTGCCAGCAGTGATATTCCCCAGCCCCAGCATTTT. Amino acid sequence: CASSDIPQPQHF.

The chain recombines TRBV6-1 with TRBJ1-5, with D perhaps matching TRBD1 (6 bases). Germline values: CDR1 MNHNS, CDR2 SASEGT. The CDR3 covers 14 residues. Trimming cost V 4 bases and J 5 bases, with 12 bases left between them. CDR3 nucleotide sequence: TGTGCCAGCAGTGTACGGGACAAGGATCAGCCCCAGCATTTT. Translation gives CASSVRDKDQPQHF.

DNA of the CDR3: TGTGCCAGCAGCTTACAGGGGGCGTGGGGCAATGAGCAGTTCTTC. Translated, it gives CASSLQGAWGNEQFF. The gene calls are TRBV7-6 and TRBJ2-1, with TRBD1 matching 8 bases. CDR1 is SGHVS and CDR2 is FNYEAQ in the germline V gene. This CDR3 spans 15 amino acids. Trimming removed 2 bases from V and 6 bases from J; junction bases left unmatched: 6.